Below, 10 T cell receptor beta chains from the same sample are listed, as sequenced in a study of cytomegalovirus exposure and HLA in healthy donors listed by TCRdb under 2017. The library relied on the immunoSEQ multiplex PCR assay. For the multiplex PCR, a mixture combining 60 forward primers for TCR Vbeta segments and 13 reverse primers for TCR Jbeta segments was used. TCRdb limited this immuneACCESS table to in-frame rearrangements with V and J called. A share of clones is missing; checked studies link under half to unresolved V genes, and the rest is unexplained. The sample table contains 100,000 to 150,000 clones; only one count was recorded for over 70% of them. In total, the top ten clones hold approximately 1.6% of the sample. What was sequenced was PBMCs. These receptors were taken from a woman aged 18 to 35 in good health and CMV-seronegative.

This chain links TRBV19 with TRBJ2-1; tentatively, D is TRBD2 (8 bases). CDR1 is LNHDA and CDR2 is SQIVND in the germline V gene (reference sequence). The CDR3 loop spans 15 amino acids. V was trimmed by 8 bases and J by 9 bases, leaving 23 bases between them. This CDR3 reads CASWDSGRISGEQFF. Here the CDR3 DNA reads TGTGCCAGTTGGGACAGCGGGAGAATTTCTGGTGAGCAGTTCTTC. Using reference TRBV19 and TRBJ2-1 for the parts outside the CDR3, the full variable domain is DGGITQSPKYLFRKEGQNVTLSCEQNLNHDAMYWYRQDPGQGLRLIYYSQIVNDFQKGDIAEGYSVSREKKESFPLTVTSAQKNPTAFYLCASWDSGRISGEQFFGPGTRLTVL.

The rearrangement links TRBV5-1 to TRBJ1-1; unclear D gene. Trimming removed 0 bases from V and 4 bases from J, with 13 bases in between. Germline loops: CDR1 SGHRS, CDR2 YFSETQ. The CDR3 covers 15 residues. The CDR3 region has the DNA TGCGCCAGCAGCTTGGATGAGGGAGAGGGCACTGAAGCTTTCTTT. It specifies CASSLDEGEGTEAFF. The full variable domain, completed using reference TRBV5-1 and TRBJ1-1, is KAGVTQTPRYLIKTRGQQVTLSCSPISGHRSVSWYQQTPGQGLQFLFEYFSETQRNKGNFPGRFSGRQFSNSRSEMNVSTLELGDSALYLCASSLDEGEGTEAFFGQGTRLTVV.

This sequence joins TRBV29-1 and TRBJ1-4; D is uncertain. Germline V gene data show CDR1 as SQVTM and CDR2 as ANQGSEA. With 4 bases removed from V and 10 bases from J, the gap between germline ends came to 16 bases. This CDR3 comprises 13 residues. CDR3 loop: CSVGGSSSGKLFF. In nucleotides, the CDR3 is TGCAGCGTTGGTGGGAGCAGTTCGGGAAAACTGTTTTTT.

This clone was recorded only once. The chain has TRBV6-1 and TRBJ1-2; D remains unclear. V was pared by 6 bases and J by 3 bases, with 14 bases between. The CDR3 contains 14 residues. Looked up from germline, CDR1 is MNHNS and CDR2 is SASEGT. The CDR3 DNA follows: TGTGCCAGCAGGGTGGCCCCCGGGGACTATGGCTACACCTTC. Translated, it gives CASRVAPGDYGYTF.

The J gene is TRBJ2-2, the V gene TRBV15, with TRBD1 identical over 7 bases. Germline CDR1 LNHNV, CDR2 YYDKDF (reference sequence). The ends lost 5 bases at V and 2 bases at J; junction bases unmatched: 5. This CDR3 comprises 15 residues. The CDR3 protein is CATSRDSYNTGELFF. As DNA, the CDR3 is TGTGCCACCAGCCGGGACAGTTATAACACCGGGGAGCTGTTTTTT.

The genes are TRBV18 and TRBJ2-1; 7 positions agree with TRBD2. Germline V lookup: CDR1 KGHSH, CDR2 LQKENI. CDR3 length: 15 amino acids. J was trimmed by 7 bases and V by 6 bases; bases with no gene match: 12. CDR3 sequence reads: CASSRLAPLINEQFF. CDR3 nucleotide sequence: TGTGCCAGCTCTAGACTAGCTCCCCTGATTAATGAGCAGTTCTTC.

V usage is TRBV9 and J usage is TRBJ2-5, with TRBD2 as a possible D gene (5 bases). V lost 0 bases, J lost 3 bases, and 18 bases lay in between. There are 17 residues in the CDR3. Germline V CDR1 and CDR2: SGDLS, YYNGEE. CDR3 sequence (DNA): TGTGCCAGCAGCGTAGGTTCCAGCGGAGACGAGAAAGAGACCCAGTACTTC. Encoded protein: CASSVGSSGDEKETQYF.

Here the CDR3 reads CASSLEVLDEQYF. CDR3 nucleotides: TGTGCCAGTAGTCTGGAAGTACTAGACGAGCAGTACTTC. The V gene is TRBV19, the J gene TRBJ2-7; tentative D call: TRBD2 (5 bases). V dropped 5 bases and J dropped 5 bases, with 13 bases sitting between them. The CDR3 extends over 13 amino acids. The germline V gene encodes CDR1 LNHDA and CDR2 SQIVND (reference sequence).

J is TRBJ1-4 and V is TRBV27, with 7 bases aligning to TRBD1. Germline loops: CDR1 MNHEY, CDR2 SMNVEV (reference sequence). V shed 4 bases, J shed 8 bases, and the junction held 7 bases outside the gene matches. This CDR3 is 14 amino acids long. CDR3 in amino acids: CASSSRTGSEKLFF. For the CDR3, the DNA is TGTGCCAGCAGTTCCCGGACAGGCAGCGAAAAACTGTTTTTT. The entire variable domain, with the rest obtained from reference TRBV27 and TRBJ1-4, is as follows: EAQVTQNPRYLITVTGKKLTVTCSQNMNHEYMSWYRQDPGLGLRQIYYSMNVEVTDKGDVPEGYKVSRKEKRNFPLILESPSPNQTSLYFCASSSRTGSEKLFFGSGTQLSVL.

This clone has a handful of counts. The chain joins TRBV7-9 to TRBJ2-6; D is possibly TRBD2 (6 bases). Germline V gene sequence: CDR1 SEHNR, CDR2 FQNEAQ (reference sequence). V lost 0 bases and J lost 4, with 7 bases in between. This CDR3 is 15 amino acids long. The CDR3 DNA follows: TGTGCCAGCAGCTTAGCGGGGAGGGGGGCCAACGTCCTGACTTTC. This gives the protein CASSLAGRGANVLTF.